The clone carrying this TCR beta chain has more than one count but fewer than ten. Its target is unknown. The germline CDR1 and CDR2 sequences are MDHEN and SYDVKM. The CDR3 covers 14 residues. The V gene end was trimmed by 9 bases and the J gene end by 7 bases; junction bases not matched to a gene: 10. CD8 T cells were positively selected from what remained after CD4 positive selection. The sample is drawn from a study of naive and memory T cell subsets. Both TRBC1 and TRBC2 were covered by a beta constant-region primer of two equimolar oligonucleotides. Nested alpha and beta constant-region primers with the SP2 primer drove four PCR rounds on ligated cDNA. TCRdb processed the UMI-ligation and nested PCR reads anew with MiXCR; each CDR3 protein has one entry. The sample carries about 120,000 distinct CDR3 sequences, 35% to 45% recorded once. General study findings and limits: Over 95% of naive TCR sequences appeared only once after error correction, unlike memory subsets. TCR abundance followed a power law differing between naive and memory subsets. Diversity fell and Gini index rose from naive through CM, EM, EMRA.

The chain is built from TRBV28 and TRBJ2-2; 8 bases line up with TRBD2. Sequenced input: central memory CD4+ T cells from blood. The clonotype originates from a human donor in good health. CDR3 amino acids: CASWSSGKYGELFF. In DNA, the CDR3 is TGTGCCAGTTGGAGTAGCGGGAAGTACGGGGAGCTGTTTTTT.